Ten or more counts support the clone carrying this T cell receptor beta chain. Its specificity is not known. Amplifying from RNA transcripts, the study obtained TCR beta CDR3 regions. An initial RT-PCR round employing HTBI primers preceded a second-round multiplex PCR. In TCRdb, the multiplex PCR reads were re-called with MiXCR into one record per CDR3 protein. The sample has approximately 330,000 distinct CDR3 sequences; roughly a sixth are singletons. The sample originates from a study of Graves' ophthalmopathy and Graves' hyperthyroidism. The CDR3 sequence is 15 residues long. Germline CDR1 SGHKS, CDR2 YYEKEE (reference sequence). V lost 1 base and J 4 bases, leaving 11 bases between the germline ends. Whole-study findings and limits: Ophthalmopathy and stable hyperthyroidism were discriminated by a 13-signature model, with about 90% sensitivity and about 82% specificity.

The clonotype comes from an adult man with Graves' ophthalmopathy. The material sequenced was peripheral blood. This sequence joins TRBV5-5 and TRBJ2-2; perhaps TRBD1 as D (5 bases). CDR3 nucleotide sequence: TGTGCCAGCAGCTTGTATACAGGTAGCACCGGGGAGCTGTTTTTT. Residues: CASSLYTGSTGELFF.